Each of the 18 T cell receptor beta chains below was sequenced from the same sample in a study of blood T cell repertoires in COVID-19. TCRdb's copy holds only in-frame clones and misses some; the assay was immunoSEQ multiplex PCR. This table holds 120,000 to 150,000 clones, 80% to 90% found once. Sample: peripheral blood. The source is a human donor in a cohort sampled during active COVID-19.

This clone appeared a single time. The V and J genes are TRBV7-9 and TRBJ2-7; D call uncertain. V was cut by 2 bases and J by 4 bases, with 6 bases left in between. There are 12 residues in the CDR3. Germline V gene sequence: CDR1 SEHNR, CDR2 FQNEAQ (reference sequence). The CDR3, as DNA: TGTGCCAGCAGCTTAATTCTGTACGAGCAGTACTTC. This codes for CASSLILYEQYF.

This chain connects TRBV24-1 to TRBJ2-3, with 8 positions matching TRBD1. This CDR3 has 15 amino acids. Germline V CDR1 and CDR2: KGHDR, SFDVKD. V shed 4 bases and J 5 bases; nucleotides not matched to a gene: 7. The CDR3 nucleotides are TGTGCCACCAGTGACAGAGGACAGGGAGGAGATACGCAGTATTTT. Translated, it gives CATSDRGQGGDTQYF.

V is TRBV30 and J is TRBJ1-3, with TRBD1 matching 8 bases. Germline V gene lookup returns CDR1 GTSNPN and CDR2 SVGIG (reference sequence). The CDR3 loop spans 12 amino acids. After removal of 4 bases from V and 6 bases from J, the junction contained 2 bases not matched to a gene. This CDR3 reads CAWMTGENTIYF. The CDR3 nucleotides read TGTGCCTGGATGACAGGGGAAAACACCATATATTTT.

The chain carries TRBV9 and TRBJ1-2; the D is unclear. The CDR3 is 13 amino acids. The V end lost 0 bases, the J end lost 4 bases, and 7 bases lay between the germline ends. Germline-derived CDR1 and CDR2 are SGDLS and YYNGEE. CDR3 residues: CASSVGESYGYTF. CDR3 bases: TGTGCCAGCAGCGTAGGGGAGTCCTATGGCTACACCTTC. Full variable domain (outside the CDR3, taken from reference TRBV9 and TRBJ1-2): DSGVTQTPKHLITATGQRVTLRCSPRSGDLSVYWYQQSLDQGLQFLIQYYNGEERAKGNILERFSAQQFPDLHSELNLSSLELGDSALYFCASSVGESYGYTFGSGTRLTVV.

This chain joins TRBV30 and TRBJ1-2; D not resolved. V was cut by 7 bases and J by 2 bases, with 8 bases left in between. The CDR3 extends over 11 amino acids. Germline V gene sequence: CDR1 GTSNPN, CDR2 SVGIG (reference sequence). CDR3 region: CASELNYGYTF. CDR3 in DNA: TGTGCCTCAGAATTAAACTATGGCTACACCTTC.

The chain has TRBV27 and TRBJ2-1; 8 bases line up with TRBD2. The CDR3 is made up of 14 amino acids. Per germline, CDR1 MNHEY and CDR2 SMNVEV (reference sequence). V lost 6 bases and J lost 6; bases outside the gene matches: 7. CDR3 DNA sequence: TGTGCCAGCAGCCTTCGGGGGGGGATCAATGAGCAGTTCTTC. Its protein is CASSLRGGINEQFF.

V usage is TRBV6-5 and J usage is TRBJ1-3; a weak D match, TRBD1 (5 bases). The CDR3 spans 14 residues. Germline CDR1 is MNHEY and CDR2 is SVGAGI. With 5 bases removed from V and 1 base from J, the gap between germline ends came to 9 bases. The CDR3 loop is CASSQGSSGNTIYF. The CDR3 region has the DNA TGTGCCAGCAGTCAGGGTTCTTCTGGAAACACCATATATTTT.

This chain connects TRBV27 to TRBJ1-2; 12 bases line up with TRBD1. J lost 8 bases, V lost 7 bases, and 8 bases had no gene match. The CDR3 consists of 14 residues. CDR1 MNHEY and CDR2 SMNVEV come from the germline V gene (reference sequence). CDR3 DNA sequence: TGTGCCAGCACGGCAACCGGGACAGGGGGCGGCTACACCTTC. Translating gives CASTATGTGGGYTF.

V usage is TRBV9 and J usage is TRBJ1-1, with 8 nucleotides matching TRBD1. Germline trimming cut 4 bases from V and 4 bases from J; bases unmatched to any gene: 3. CDR3 size: 13 residues. Germline values: CDR1 SGDLS, CDR2 YYNGEE. CDR3 nucleotide sequence: TGTGCCAGCAGCTACAGGGGGACCACTGAAGCTTTCTTT. Amino acids: CASSYRGTTEAFF.

The chain is built from TRBV3-1 (or the pseudogene TRBV3-2) and TRBJ1-4; D unclear. Germline CDR1 and CDR2: LGHDT and YNNKEL (reference sequence). V shed 1 base and J shed 7 bases, with 16 bases lying between them. The CDR3 is 16 amino acids. CDR3 in DNA: TGTGCCAGCAGCCAAGGACGGTCCTTACGAGGTGAAAAACTGTTTTTT. Translation gives CASSQGRSLRGEKLFF.

The CDR3 sequence is CASITGEDRYTF. The CDR3 DNA reads TGTGCCAGCATCACAGGGGAGGATCGCTACACCTTC. J is TRBJ1-2 and V is TRBV21-1; the table gives TRBD1 as D, unverified against the DNA. TRBV21-1 is a pseudogene locus. The CDR3 spans 12 residues.

The chain uses TRBV4-3 and TRBJ1-2; D is unclear. The CDR3 covers 15 residues. Germline V lookup: CDR1 LGHNA, CDR2 YSLEER. V was shortened by 3 bases and J by 8 bases, with 19 bases between the two germline ends. This CDR3 is CASSHQVEGRTGYTF. The CDR3 DNA sequence: TGCGCCAGCAGCCACCAAGTGGAGGGCCGCACAGGCTACACCTTC.

The rearrangement uses TRBV20-1 and TRBJ1-3, with 10 bases lining up with TRBD1. Per the germline V gene, CDR1 is DFQATT and CDR2 is SNEGSKA (reference sequence). V lost 3 bases and J lost 0; bases outside the gene matches: 5. CDR3 size: 16 residues. The chain's CDR3 is CSASSGTGDSGNTIYF. For the CDR3, the DNA is TGCAGTGCTAGTTCCGGGACAGGGGACTCTGGAAACACCATATATTTT.

The chain recombines TRBV7-3 with TRBJ2-7, with TRBD1 matching 7 bases. V lost 6 bases and J lost 3; bases outside the gene matches: 5. This CDR3 contains 13 residues. Germline CDR1 reads SGHTA; CDR2 reads FQGTGA. The CDR3 DNA reads TGTGCCAGCAGTGACAGGGCCAACTACGAGCAGTACTTC. Protein product: CASSDRANYEQYF.

DNA for the CDR3: TGTGCCAGCAGCCGGGGACAGGGACCCTCCTACGAGCAGTACTTC. As protein: CASSRGQGPSYEQYF. The V and J genes are TRBV5-4 and TRBJ2-7, with TRBD1 matching 9 bases. The germline gives CDR1 SGHNT, CDR2 YYREEE (reference sequence). The CDR3 contains 15 residues. Trimming cost V 4 bases and J 0 bases; bases outside gene matches: 5.

J is TRBJ1-2 and V is TRBV5-4, with D possibly matching TRBD1 (5 bases). The germline gives CDR1 SGHNT, CDR2 YYREEE (reference sequence). The V and J ends lost 10 bases and 4 bases respectively, with 14 bases between them. This CDR3 is built from 12 residues. CDR3 coding DNA: TGTGCCGGATCGGGGGTGGGCTATGGCTACACCTTC. This sequence encodes CAGSGVGYGYTF.

The table lists this clone with a few counts. This chain connects TRBV10-3 to TRBJ2-1; 8 bases fit TRBD1. The length of the CDR3 is 14 residues. The trim removed 5 bases at V and 7 bases at J, leaving 7 bases unmatched. Germline V lookup: CDR1 ENHRY, CDR2 SYGVKD. CDR3 in DNA: TGTGCCATCAGTACGGGACAGGCGAAGAATGAGCAGTTCTTC. Translated, it gives CAISTGQAKNEQFF.

This clone was counted a few times. The J gene is TRBJ1-2, the V gene TRBV5-1; 9 bases fit TRBD1. The CDR3 totals 16 residues. The junction had 13 bases not matched to a gene; V was cut back by 6 bases and J by 4 bases. Germline CDR1 is SGHRS and CDR2 is YFSETQ. The CDR3 region is CASTPGDRGRIYGYTF. CDR3 coding DNA: TGCGCCAGCACTCCGGGAGACAGGGGGAGAATCTATGGCTACACCTTC.